This section outlines one T cell receptor beta chain sequence together with its context. V was clipped by 0 bases and J by 4 bases, with 7 bases between them. CDR1 and CDR2 (germline): SGHRS, YFSETQ. The CDR3 contains 13 residues. TCRdb's copy holds only in-frame clones and misses some; the assay was immunoSEQ multiplex PCR. In the table there are about 20,000 clones, around 84% of which are singletons. This sample was included in a study of control samples from healthy donors and cancer patients. The chain links TRBV5-1 to TRBJ1-2; unclear D gene. Input material: PBMCs. This clonotype originated in a woman between 65 and 79 years old with lung cancer. The CDR3, as DNA: TGCGCCAGCAGCTTGGGGGGAGGCTATGGCTACACCTTC. Protein product: CASSLGGGYGYTF.